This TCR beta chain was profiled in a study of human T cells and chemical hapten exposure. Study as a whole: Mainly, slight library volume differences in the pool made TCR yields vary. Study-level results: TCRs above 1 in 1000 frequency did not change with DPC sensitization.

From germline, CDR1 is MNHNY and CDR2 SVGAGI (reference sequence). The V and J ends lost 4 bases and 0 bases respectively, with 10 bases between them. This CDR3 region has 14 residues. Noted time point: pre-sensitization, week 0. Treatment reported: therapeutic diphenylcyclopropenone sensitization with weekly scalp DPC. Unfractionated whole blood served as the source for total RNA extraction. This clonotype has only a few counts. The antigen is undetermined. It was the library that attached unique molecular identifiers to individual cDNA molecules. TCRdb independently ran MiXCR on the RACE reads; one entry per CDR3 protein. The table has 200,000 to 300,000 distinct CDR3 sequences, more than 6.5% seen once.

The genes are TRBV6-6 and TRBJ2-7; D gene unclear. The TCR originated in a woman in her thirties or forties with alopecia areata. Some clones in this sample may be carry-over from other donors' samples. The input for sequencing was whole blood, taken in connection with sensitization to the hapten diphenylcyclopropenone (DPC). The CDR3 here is CASSLGANSYEQYF. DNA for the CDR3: TGTGCCAGCAGTTTAGGTGCTAACTCCTACGAGCAGTACTTC.